This T cell receptor beta chain was recovered during a study of blood T cell repertoires in COVID-19. Looking at the study overall: The samples span acute and convalescent COVID-19 from the United States, Italy and Spain.

The Seattle patients joined while their infection was active and were tracked longitudinally afterward. Per the authors' pipeline: Reference gene primers were amplified, and this amplification served to estimate nucleated cell counts. Sequencing used immunoSEQ multiplex PCR; TCRdb keeps in-frame clones, though not all of them. V and J calls plus clone size are reproduced from that table; the DNA served to infer D and trimming. The top ten hold about 0.91% of the sample, which has almost 200,000 clones, 85% seen once. Sequencing used peripheral blood. This receptor was obtained from a man aged 55 to 69 with COVID-19, enrolled during active disease.

Written as DNA, the CDR3 is TGTGCCAGCAGAGGACAGCGAGAAACATATTCACCCCTCCACTTT. This gives the protein CASRGQRETYSPLHF. The chain uses TRBV6-5 and TRBJ1-6; D perhaps matches TRBD1 (6 bases). This CDR3 comprises 15 residues. V shed 6 bases and J shed 8 bases, with 17 bases lying between them. Germline CDR1 is MNHEY and CDR2 is SVGAGI.